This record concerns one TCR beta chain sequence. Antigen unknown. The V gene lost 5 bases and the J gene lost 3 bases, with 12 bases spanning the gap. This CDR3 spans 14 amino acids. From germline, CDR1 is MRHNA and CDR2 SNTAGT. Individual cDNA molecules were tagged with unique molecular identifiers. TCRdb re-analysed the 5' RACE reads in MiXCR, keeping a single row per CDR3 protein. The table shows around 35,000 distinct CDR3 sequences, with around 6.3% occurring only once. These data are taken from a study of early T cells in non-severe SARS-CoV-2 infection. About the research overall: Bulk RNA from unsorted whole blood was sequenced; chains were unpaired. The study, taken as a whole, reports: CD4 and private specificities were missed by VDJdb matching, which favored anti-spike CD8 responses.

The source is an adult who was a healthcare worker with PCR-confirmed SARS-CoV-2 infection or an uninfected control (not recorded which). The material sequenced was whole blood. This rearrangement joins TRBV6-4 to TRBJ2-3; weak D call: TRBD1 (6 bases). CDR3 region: CASSLGQPTDTQYF. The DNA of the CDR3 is TGTGCCAGCAGTCTCGGACAGCCGACAGATACGCAGTATTTT.